The sequence of this TCR beta chain was determined in a study of beta chain features in type 1 diabetes. Study at large: Patients were similar to healthy donors in age and gender (as well as in cell yields). Study results and limitations: For patients, the naive, central memory and Treg TCRB repertoires appeared more alike than for healthy donors. TCRB CDR3s from Type 1 diabetes patients were moderately but significantly shorter in all four CD4+ subsets. PCR might show a preference for shorter templates, equally across patients and controls.

The germline CDR1 and CDR2 sequences are SNHLY and FYNNEI. The CDR3 totals 17 residues. The V and J ends lost 5 bases and 7 bases, in that order; junction bases with no gene match: 16. This clone was found a few times. Its antigen remains unidentified. Reverse transcribing all isolated RNA meant expressed TCRB transcripts were sequenced. This table comes from immunoSEQ multiplex PCR, and its TCRdb copy is limited to in-frame clones, with some not included. This table has 100,000 to 150,000 clones, approximately 15% appearing once. The sequenced sample was central memory CD4+ T cells from blood. The TCR was taken from a man in his late teens or twenties with type 1 diabetes. V usage is TRBV2 and J usage is TRBJ2-1, with 8 bases lining up with TRBD2. The CDR3 nucleotides are TGTGCCAGCAGTATGATAGGACTAGCCTCGAGTAATAATGAGCAGTTCTTC. Protein product: CASSMIGLASSNNEQFF. Together with reference TRBV2 and TRBJ2-1, the CDR3 gives the full variable domain: EPEVTQTPSHQVTQMGQEVILRCVPISNHLYFYWYRQILGQKVEFLVSFYNNEISEKSEIFDDQFSVERPDGSNFTLKIRSTKLEDSAMYFCASSMIGLASSNNEQFFGPGTRLTVL.